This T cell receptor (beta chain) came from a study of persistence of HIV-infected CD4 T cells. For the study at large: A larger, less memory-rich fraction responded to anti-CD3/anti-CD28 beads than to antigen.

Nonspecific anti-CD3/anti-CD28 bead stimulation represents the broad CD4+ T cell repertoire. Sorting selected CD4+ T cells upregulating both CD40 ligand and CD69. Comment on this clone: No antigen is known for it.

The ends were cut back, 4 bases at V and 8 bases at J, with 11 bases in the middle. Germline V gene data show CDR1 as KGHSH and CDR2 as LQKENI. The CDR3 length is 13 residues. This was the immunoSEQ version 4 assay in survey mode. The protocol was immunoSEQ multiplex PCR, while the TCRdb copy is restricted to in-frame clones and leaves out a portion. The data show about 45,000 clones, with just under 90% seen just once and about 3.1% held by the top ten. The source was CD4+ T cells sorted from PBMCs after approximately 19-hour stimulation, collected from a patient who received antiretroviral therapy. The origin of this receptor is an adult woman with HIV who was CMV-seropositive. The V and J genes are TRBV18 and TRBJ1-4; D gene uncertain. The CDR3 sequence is CASSQGNLEKLFF. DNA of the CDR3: TGTGCCAGCTCACAGGGCAATTTGGAAAAACTGTTTTTT.